The 10 T cell receptor beta chains below come from one sample, sequenced in a study of blood T cell repertoires in COVID-19. TCRdb's copy holds only in-frame clones and misses some; the assay was immunoSEQ multiplex PCR. Of roughly 250,000 clones listed, 82% were seen once; the top ten hold over 10%. Sequencing was done on a sample of peripheral blood. The receptors shown here come from a woman in her sixties or seventies with active or convalescent COVID-19.

The chain links TRBV7-2 to TRBJ2-5, with TRBD2 matching 13 bases. CDR3 size: 16 residues. Trimming cost V 5 bases and J 5 bases; bases outside gene matches: 8. Germline CDR1 reads SGHTA; CDR2 reads FQGNSA. CDR3 nucleotides: TGTGCCAGCAGCCTAACGGGACTAGCGGGGAGGGAGACCCAGTACTTC. Translating it yields CASSLTGLAGRETQYF. Complete variable domain (other parts from reference TRBV7-2 and TRBJ2-5): GAGVSQSPSNKVTEKGKDVELRCDPISGHTALYWYRQSLGQGLEFLIYFQGNSAPDKSGLPSDRFSAERTGGSVSTLTIQRTQQEDSAVYLCASSLTGLAGRETQYFGPGTRLLVL.

The V gene is TRBV30, the J gene TRBJ1-1; 9 nucleotides line up with TRBD1. After removal of 0 bases from V and 1 base from J, the junction contained 6 bases not matched to a gene. CDR1 is GTSNPN, CDR2 SVGIG, per germline (reference sequence). The CDR3 runs to 16 residues. The DNA for the CDR3 is TGTGCCTGGAGTGTGCCACCGGGACAGGGGAACACTGAAGCTTTCTTT. Translating it yields CAWSVPPGQGNTEAFF. The whole variable domain, remainder taken from reference TRBV30 and TRBJ1-1, is SQTIHQWPATLVQPVGSPLSLECTVEGTSNPNLYWYRQAAGRGLQLLFYSVGIGQISSEVPQNLSASRPQDRQFILSSKKLLLSDSGFYLCAWSVPPGQGNTEAFFGQGTRLTVV.

This clone was recorded only once. The chain employs TRBV6-5 and TRBJ2-1; TRBD1 matches at 7 bases. Germline values: CDR1 MNHEY, CDR2 SVGAGI. The CDR3 contains 14 residues. V gave up 4 bases and J gave up 5 bases; unmatched junction bases: 5. The CDR3 sequence is CASSSWTGNNEQFF. The CDR3 DNA reads as TGTGCCAGCAGTTCCTGGACAGGTAACAATGAGCAGTTCTTC.

The J gene is TRBJ2-1, the V gene TRBV11-3, with a tentative D call TRBD1 (6 bases). This CDR3 has 15 amino acids. The V gene lost 1 base and the J gene lost 6 bases, with 13 bases spanning the gap. In germline, CDR1 is SGHNT, CDR2 YENEEA. The DNA of the CDR3 is TGTGCCAGCAGCTTAGGGCAGGGGTTCGGCAATGAGCAGTTCTTC. Translation: CASSLGQGFGNEQFF.

The chain joins TRBV7-9 to TRBJ2-7; D remains ambiguous. This CDR3 has 15 amino acids. The germline V gene encodes CDR1 SEHNR and CDR2 FQNEAQ (reference sequence). V was shortened by 1 base and J by 3 bases, with 13 bases between the two germline ends. This CDR3 is CASSLDGSPIYEQYF. CDR3 DNA: TGTGCCAGCAGCTTAGATGGCAGTCCGATCTACGAGCAGTACTTC.

J is TRBJ2-3 and V is TRBV19; perhaps TRBD2 as D (5 bases). Trimming left V 5 bases short and J 2 bases short, with 8 bases between. CDR1 is LNHDA, CDR2 SQIVND, per germline (reference sequence). CDR3 length equals 13 residues. As DNA, the CDR3 is TGTGCCAGTAGTCCGGGGTCCACAGATACGCAGTATTTT. Protein product: CASSPGSTDTQYF. The whole variable domain, filled in from reference TRBV19 and TRBJ2-3, reads DGGITQSPKYLFRKEGQNVTLSCEQNLNHDAMYWYRQDPGQGLRLIYYSQIVNDFQKGDIAEGYSVSREKKESFPLTVTSAQKNPTAFYLCASSPGSTDTQYFGPGTRLTVL.

V usage is TRBV9 and J usage is TRBJ1-1; D remains unclear. Germline CDR1 SGDLS, CDR2 YYNGEE. CDR3 length equals 13 residues. The V gene lost 1 base and the J gene lost 1 base, with 5 bases spanning the gap. CDR3 sequence: CASSVLSNTEAFF. The DNA of the CDR3 is TGTGCCAGCAGCGTATTATCGAACACTGAAGCTTTCTTT.

This rearrangement joins TRBV9 to TRBJ2-3; 7 bases are shared with TRBD1. Per the germline V gene, CDR1 is SGDLS and CDR2 is YYNGEE. This CDR3 contains 15 residues. The V segment lost 5 bases and the J segment 2 bases; nucleotides outside the gene matches: 8. The CDR3 DNA reads as TGTGCCAGCAGGCCAACAGGGACAGCCACAGATACGCAGTATTTT. Amino acid sequence: CASRPTGTATDTQYF. The full variable domain, in which reference TRBV9 and TRBJ2-3 provide the parts outside the CDR3, is DSGVTQTPKHLITATGQRVTLRCSPRSGDLSVYWYQQSLDQGLQFLIQYYNGEERAKGNILERFSAQQFPDLHSELNLSSLELGDSALYFCASRPTGTATDTQYFGPGTRLTVL.

This clone was recorded only once. The gene calls are TRBV6-5 and TRBJ2-7; D is uncertain. From germline, CDR1 is MNHEY and CDR2 SVGAGI. The CDR3 runs 14 residues. V gave up 4 bases and J gave up 3 bases, with 13 bases separating them. The CDR3 protein is CASSSPVPNYEQYF. The DNA of the CDR3 is TGTGCCAGCAGTTCCCCGGTTCCTAACTACGAGCAGTACTTC.

This clone has just a few counts. The gene calls are TRBV19 and TRBJ1-2; 9 bases are a match to TRBD1. CDR3 length: 13 amino acids. Trimming at V came to 5 bases and at J to 8 bases, leaving 6 bases not matched to a gene. Germline CDR1 reads LNHDA; CDR2 reads SQIVND (reference sequence). CDR3 sequence: CASSAWDRDGYTF. The DNA of the CDR3 is TGTGCCAGTAGTGCGTGGGACAGGGACGGCTACACCTTC. The full variable domain, in which reference TRBV19 and TRBJ1-2 provide the parts outside the CDR3, is DGGITQSPKYLFRKEGQNVTLSCEQNLNHDAMYWYRQDPGQGLRLIYYSQIVNDFQKGDIAEGYSVSREKKESFPLTVTSAQKNPTAFYLCASSAWDRDGYTFGSGTRLTVV.